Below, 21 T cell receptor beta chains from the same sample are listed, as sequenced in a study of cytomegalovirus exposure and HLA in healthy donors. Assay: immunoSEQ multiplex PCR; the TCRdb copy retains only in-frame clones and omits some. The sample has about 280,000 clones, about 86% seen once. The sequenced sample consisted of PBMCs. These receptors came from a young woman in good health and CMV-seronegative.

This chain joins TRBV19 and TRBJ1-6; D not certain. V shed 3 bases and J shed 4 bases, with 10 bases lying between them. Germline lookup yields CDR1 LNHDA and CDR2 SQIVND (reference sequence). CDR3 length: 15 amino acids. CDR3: CASSMRAQYNSPLHF. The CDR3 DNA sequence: TGTGCCAGTAGTATGCGGGCACAATATAATTCACCCCTCCACTTT.

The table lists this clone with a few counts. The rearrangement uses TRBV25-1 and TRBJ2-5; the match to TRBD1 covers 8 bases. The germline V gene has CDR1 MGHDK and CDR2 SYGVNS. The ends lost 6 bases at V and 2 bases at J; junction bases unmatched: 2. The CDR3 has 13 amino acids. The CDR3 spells CASRTGGQETQYF. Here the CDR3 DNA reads TGTGCCAGCAGAACAGGGGGGCAAGAGACCCAGTACTTC.

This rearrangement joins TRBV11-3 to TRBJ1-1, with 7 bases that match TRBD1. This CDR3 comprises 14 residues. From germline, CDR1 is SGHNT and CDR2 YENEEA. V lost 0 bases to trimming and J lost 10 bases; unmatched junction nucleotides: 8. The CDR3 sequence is CASSLEVAGGRAFF. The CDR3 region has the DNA TGTGCCAGCAGCTTAGAAGTGGCAGGGGGTCGAGCTTTCTTT.

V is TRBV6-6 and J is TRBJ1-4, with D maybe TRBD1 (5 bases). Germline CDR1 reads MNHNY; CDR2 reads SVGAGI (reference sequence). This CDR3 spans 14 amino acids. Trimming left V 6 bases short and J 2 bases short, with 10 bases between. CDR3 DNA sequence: TGTGCCAGCAGCCTCGGGGGGACTAATGAAAAACTGTTTTTT. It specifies CASSLGGTNEKLFF.

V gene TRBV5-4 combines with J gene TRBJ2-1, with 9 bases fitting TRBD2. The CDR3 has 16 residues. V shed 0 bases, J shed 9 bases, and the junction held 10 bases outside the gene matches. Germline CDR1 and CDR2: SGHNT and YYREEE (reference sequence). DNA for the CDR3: TGTGCCAGCAGCTTGGAGGGTGGCGGGAGGGGGATTGAGCAGTTCTTC. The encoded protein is CASSLEGGGRGIEQFF.

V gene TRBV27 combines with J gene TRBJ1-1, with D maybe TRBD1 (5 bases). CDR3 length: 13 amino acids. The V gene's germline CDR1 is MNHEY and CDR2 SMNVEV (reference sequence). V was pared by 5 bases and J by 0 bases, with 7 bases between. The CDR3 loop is CASSKQVNTEAFF. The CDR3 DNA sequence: TGTGCCAGCAGTAAACAGGTGAACACTGAAGCTTTCTTT.

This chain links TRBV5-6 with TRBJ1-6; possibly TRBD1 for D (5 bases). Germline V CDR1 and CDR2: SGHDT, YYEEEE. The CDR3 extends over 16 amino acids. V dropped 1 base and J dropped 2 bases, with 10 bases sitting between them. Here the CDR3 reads CASSLPGGPYNSPLHF. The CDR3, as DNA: TGTGCCAGCAGCTTGCCGGGGGGTCCCTATAATTCACCCCTCCACTTT.

The CDR3 DNA follows: TGTGCCTGGAGGGCGGGTTTGGGCAATCAGCCCCAGCATTTT. Translating gives CAWRAGLGNQPQHF. The chain joins TRBV30 to TRBJ1-5; D is unresolved. This CDR3 is 14 amino acids long. Trimming cost V 3 bases and J 2 bases, with 11 bases left between them. Germline V gene sequence: CDR1 GTSNPN, CDR2 SVGIG (reference sequence).

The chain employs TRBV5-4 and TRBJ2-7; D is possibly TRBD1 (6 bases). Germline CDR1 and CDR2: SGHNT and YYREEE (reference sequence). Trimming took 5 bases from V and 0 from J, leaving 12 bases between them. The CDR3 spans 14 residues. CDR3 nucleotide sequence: TGTGCCAGCAGTCGACAGGACAGCTCCTACGAGCAGTACTTC. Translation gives CASSRQDSSYEQYF.

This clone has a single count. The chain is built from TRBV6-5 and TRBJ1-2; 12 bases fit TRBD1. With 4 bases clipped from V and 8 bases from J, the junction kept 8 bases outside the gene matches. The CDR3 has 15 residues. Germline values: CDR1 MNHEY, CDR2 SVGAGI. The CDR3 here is CASSLPGTGGAGYTF. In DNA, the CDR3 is TGTGCCAGCAGTTTACCCGGGACAGGGGGCGCGGGCTACACCTTC.

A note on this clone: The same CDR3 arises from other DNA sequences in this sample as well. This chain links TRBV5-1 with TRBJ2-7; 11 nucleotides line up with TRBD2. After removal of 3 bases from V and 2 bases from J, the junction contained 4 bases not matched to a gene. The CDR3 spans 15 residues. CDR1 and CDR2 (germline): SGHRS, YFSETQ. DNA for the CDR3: TGCGCCAGCAGCTCGCTAGCGGGAGGAACCTACGAGCAGTACTTC. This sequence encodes CASSSLAGGTYEQYF.

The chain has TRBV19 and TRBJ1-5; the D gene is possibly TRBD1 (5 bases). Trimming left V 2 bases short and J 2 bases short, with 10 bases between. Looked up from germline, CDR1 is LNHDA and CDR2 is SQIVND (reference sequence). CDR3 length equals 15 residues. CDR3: CASSIKGQGNQPQHF. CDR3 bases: TGTGCCAGTAGTATAAAGGGGCAAGGCAATCAGCCCCAGCATTTT.

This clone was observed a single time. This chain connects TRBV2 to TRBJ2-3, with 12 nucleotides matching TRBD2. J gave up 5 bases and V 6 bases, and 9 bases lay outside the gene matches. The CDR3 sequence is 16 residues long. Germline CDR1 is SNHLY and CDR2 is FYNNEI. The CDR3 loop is CASRAWTSGNLDTQYF. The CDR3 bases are TGTGCCAGCAGGGCCTGGACTAGCGGGAATCTAGATACGCAGTATTTT.

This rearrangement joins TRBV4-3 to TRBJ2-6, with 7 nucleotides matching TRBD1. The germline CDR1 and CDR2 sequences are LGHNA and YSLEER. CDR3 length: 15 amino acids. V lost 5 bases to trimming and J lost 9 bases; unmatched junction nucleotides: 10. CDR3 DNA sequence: TGCGCCAGCAGCTTCGGGACAGCGACCAACAACGTCCTGACTTTC. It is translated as CASSFGTATNNVLTF.

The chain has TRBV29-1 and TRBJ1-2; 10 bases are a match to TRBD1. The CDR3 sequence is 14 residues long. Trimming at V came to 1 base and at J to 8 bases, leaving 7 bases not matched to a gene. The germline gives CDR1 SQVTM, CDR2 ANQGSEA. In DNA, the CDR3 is TGCAGCGTTGAAGTGTGGGGACAGGGGTCGGGCTACACCTTC. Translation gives CSVEVWGQGSGYTF. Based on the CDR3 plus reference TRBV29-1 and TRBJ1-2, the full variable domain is SAVISQKPSRDICQRGTSLTIQCQVDSQVTMMFWYRQQPGQSLTLIATANQGSEATYESGFVIDKFPISRPNLTFSTLTVSNMSPEDSSIYLCSVEVWGQGSGYTFGSGTRLTVV.

DNA of the CDR3: TGTGCCAGCAGTTTGGGACTTGGCGGGATGAGGCACGAGCAGTACTTC. The encoded protein is CASSLGLGGMRHEQYF. This chain uses TRBV11-2 with TRBJ2-7; tentative D call: TRBD2 (6 bases). Germline CDR1 and CDR2: SGHAT and FQNNGV. The CDR3 is 16 residues long. Trimming pared 6 bases from V and 5 bases from J, leaving 23 bases between.

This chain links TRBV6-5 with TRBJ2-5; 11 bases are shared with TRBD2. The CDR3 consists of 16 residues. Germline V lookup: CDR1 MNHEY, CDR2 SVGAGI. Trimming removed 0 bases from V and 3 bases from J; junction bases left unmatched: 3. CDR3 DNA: TGTGCCAGCAGTTACTCTATTAGCGGGGGGGAAGAGACCCAGTACTTC. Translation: CASSYSISGGEETQYF.

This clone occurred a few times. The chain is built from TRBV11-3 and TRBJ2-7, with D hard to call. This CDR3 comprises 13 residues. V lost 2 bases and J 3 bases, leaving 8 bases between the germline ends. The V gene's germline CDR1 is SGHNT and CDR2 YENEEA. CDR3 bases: TGTGCCAGCAGCTTACACAGCCGCTACGAGCAGTACTTC. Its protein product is CASSLHSRYEQYF.

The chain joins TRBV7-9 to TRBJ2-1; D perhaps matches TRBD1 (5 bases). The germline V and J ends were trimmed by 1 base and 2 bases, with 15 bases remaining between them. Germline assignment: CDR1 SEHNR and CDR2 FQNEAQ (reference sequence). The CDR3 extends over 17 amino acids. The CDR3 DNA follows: TGTGCCAGCAGCTTAGGACAGACGTATACCACCTACAATGAGCAGTTCTTC. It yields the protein CASSLGQTYTTYNEQFF.

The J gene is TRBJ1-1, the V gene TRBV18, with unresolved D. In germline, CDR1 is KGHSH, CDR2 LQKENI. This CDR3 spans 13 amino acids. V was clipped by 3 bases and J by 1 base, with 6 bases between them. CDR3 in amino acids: CASSPTPNTEAFF. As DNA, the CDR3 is TGTGCCAGCTCACCCACACCGAACACTGAAGCTTTCTTT.

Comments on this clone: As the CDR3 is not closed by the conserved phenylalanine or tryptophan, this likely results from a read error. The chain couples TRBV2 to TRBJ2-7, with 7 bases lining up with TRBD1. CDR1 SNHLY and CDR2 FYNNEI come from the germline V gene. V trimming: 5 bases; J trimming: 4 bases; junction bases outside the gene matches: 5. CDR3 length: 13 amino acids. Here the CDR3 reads CASSYTGQYEQYL. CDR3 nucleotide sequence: TGTGCCAGCAGTTACACGGGACAGTACGAGCAGTACTTA.